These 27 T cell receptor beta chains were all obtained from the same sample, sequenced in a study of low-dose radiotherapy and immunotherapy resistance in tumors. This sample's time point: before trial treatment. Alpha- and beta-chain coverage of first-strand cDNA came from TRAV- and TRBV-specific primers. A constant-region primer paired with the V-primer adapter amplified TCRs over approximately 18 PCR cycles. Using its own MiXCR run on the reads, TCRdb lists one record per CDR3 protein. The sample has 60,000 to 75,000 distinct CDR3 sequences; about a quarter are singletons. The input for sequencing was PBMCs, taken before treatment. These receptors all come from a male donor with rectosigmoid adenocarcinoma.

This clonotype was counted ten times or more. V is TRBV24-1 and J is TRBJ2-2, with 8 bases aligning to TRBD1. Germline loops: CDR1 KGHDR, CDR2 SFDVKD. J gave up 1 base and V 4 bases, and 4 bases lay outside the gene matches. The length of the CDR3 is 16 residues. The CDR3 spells CATSDRGQGNTGELFF. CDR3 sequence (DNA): TGTGCCACCAGTGACCGCGGACAGGGGAACACCGGGGAGCTGTTTTTT.

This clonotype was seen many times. The CDR3, as DNA: TGTGCCAGCAGCTTAGGGGGGCGGGAGACCCAGTACTTC. Protein sequence: CASSLGGRETQYF. The chain links TRBV7-3 to TRBJ2-5, with D perhaps TRBD1 or TRBD2 (6 bases each). The CDR3 length is 13 residues. Germline assignment: CDR1 SGHTA and CDR2 FQGTGA. V was trimmed by 2 bases and J by 5 bases, leaving 9 bases between them.

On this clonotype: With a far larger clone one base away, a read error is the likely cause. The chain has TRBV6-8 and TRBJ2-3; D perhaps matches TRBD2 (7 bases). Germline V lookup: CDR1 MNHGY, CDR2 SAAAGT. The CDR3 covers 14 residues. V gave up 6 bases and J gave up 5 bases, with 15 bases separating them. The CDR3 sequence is CASRETGGGDTQYF. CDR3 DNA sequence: TGTGCCAGCAGAGAGACGGGGGGCGGAGATACGCAGTATTTT.

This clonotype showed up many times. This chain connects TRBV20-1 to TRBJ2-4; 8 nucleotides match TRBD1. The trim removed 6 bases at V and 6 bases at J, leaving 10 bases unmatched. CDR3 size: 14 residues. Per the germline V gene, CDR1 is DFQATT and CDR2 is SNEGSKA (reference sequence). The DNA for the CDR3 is TGCAGTGCGCCCGCCCCGGGACAGGCAAACATTCAGTACTTC. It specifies CSAPAPGQANIQYF.

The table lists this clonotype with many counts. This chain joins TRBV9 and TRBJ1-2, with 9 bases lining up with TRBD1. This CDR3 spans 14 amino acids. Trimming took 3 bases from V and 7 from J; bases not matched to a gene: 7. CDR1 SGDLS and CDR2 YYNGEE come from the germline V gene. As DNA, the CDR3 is TGTGCCAGCAGCGCCACGGGACAGGGTCTTGGCTACACCTTC. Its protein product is CASSATGQGLGYTF. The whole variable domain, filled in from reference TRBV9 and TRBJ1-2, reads DSGVTQTPKHLITATGQRVTLRCSPRSGDLSVYWYQQSLDQGLQFLIQYYNGEERAKGNILERFSAQQFPDLHSELNLSSLELGDSALYFCASSATGQGLGYTFGSGTRLTVV.

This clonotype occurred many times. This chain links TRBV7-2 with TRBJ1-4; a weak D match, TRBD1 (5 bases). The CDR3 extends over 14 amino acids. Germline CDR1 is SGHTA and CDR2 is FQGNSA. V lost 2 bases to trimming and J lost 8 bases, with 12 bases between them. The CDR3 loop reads CASSLWGLKEKLFF. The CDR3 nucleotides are TGTGCCAGCAGCTTATGGGGGTTAAAGGAAAAACTGTTTTTT.

CDR3 coding DNA: TGCAGCGTGACCGGGACAGGGGGCGACGAGCAGTACTTC. Amino acids: CSVTGTGGDEQYF. V and J are TRBV29-1 and TRBJ2-7, with TRBD1 matching 12 bases. J was trimmed by 5 bases and V by 6 bases; bases with no gene match: 5. This CDR3 is built from 13 residues. Germline CDR1 and CDR2: SQVTM and ANQGSEA.

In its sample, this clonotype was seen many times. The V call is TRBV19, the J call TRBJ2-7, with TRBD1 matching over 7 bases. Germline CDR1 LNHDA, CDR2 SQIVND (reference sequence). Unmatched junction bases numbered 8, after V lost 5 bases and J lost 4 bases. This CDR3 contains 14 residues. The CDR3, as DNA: TGTGCCAGTAGTTCCCGGGACAGCTGGTACGAGCAGTACTTC. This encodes CASSSRDSWYEQYF.

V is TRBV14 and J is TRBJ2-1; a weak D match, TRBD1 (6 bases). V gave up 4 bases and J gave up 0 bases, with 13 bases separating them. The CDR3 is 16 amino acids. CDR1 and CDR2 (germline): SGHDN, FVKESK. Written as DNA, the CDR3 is TGTGCCAGCAGCCCAAGTGGACAGAGCTCCTACAATGAGCAGTTCTTC. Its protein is CASSPSGQSSYNEQFF. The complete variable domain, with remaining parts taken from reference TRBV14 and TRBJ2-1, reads EAGVTQFPSHSVIEKGQTVTLRCDPISGHDNLYWYRRVMGKEIKFLLHFVKESKQDESGMPNNRFLAERTGGTYSTLKVQPAELEDSGVYFCASSPSGQSSYNEQFFGPGTRLTVL.

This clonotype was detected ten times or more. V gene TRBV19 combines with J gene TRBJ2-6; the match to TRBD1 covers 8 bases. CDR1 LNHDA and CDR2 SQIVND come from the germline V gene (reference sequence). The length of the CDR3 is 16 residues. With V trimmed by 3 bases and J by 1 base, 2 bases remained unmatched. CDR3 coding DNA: TGTGCCAGTAGTATGGGACAGGCTTCTGGGGCCAACGTCCTGACTTTC. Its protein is CASSMGQASGANVLTF.

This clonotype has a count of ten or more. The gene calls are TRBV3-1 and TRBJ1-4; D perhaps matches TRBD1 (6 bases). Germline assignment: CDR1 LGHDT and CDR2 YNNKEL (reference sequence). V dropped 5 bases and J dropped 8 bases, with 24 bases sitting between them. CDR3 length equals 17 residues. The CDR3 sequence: CASSSTGQFFTGEKLFF. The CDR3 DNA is TGTGCCAGCAGCTCGACGGGACAATTCTTTACTGGCGAAAAACTGTTTTTT. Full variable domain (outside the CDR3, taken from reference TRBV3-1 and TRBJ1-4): DTAVSQTPKYLVTQMGNDKSIKCEQNLGHDTMYWYKQDSKKFLKIMFSYNNKELIINETVPNRFSPKSPDKAHLNLHINSLELGDSAVYFCASSSTGQFFTGEKLFFGSGTQLSVL.

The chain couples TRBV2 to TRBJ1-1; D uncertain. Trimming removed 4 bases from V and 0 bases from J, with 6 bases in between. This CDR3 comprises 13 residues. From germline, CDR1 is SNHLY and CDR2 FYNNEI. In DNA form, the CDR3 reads TGTGCCAGCAGTGTTATGTTGAACACTGAAGCTTTCTTT. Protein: CASSVMLNTEAFF.

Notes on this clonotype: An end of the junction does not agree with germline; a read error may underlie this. In nucleotides, the CDR3 is TGTGCCAGCAGCCCCCGGGGGGGAAACTTC. Its translation: CASSPRGGNF. The chain recombines TRBV3-1 with TRBJ2-1, with TRBD2 matching over 8 bases. CDR1 LGHDT and CDR2 YNNKEL come from the germline V gene (reference sequence). The CDR3 runs to 10 residues.

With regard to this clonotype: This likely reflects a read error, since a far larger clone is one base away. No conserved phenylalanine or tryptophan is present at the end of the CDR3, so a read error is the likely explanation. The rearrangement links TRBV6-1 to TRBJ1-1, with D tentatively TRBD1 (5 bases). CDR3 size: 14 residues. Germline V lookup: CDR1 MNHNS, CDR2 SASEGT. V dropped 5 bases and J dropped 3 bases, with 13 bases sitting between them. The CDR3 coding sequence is TGTGCCAGCAGTACTGGGGGTTCGCACACTGAAGCTTTCTCT. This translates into CASSTGGSHTEAFS.

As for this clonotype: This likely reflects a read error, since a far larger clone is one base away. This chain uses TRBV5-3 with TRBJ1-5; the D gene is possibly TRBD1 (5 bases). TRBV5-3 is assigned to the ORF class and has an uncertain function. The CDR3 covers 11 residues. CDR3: CASSLSGPEHF. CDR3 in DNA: TGTGCCAGCAGCTTGTCGGGGCCCGAGCATTTT.

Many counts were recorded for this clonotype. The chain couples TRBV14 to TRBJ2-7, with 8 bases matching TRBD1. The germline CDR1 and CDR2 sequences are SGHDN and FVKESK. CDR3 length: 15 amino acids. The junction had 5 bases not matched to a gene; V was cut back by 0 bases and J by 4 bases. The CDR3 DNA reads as TGTGCCAGCAGCCAAGACCGACAGGGGAGATACGAGCAGTACTTC. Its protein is CASSQDRQGRYEQYF. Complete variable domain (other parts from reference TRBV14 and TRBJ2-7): EAGVTQFPSHSVIEKGQTVTLRCDPISGHDNLYWYRRVMGKEIKFLLHFVKESKQDESGMPNNRFLAERTGGTYSTLKVQPAELEDSGVYFCASSQDRQGRYEQYFGPGTRLTVT.

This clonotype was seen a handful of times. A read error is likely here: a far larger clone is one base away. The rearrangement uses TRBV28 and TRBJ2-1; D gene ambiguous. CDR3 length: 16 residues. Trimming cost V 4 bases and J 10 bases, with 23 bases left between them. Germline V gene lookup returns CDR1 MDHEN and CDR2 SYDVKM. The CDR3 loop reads CASSSLWPRGSYEQFF. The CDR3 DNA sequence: TGTGCCAGCAGTTCCCTGTGGCCGAGAGGCTCCTACGAGCAGTTCTTC.

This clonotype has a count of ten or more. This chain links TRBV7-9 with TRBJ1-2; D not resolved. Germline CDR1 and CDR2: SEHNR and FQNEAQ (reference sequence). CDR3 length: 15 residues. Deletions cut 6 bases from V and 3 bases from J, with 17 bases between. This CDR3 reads CASSPQAGIHYGYTF. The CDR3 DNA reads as TGTGCCAGCAGTCCACAAGCCGGGATTCACTATGGCTACACCTTC. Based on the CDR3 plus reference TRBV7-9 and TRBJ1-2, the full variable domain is DTGVSQNPRHKITKRGQNVTFRCDPISEHNRLYWYRQTLGQGPEFLTYFQNEAQLEKSRLLSDRFSAERPKGSFSTLEIQRTEQGDSAMYLCASSPQAGIHYGYTFGSGTRLTVV.

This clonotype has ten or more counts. CDR3 in amino acids: CASSQVEAFISPLHF. The CDR3 DNA reads as TGCGCCAGCAGCCAAGTAGAAGCCTTTATTTCACCCCTCCACTTT. The chain links TRBV4-1 to TRBJ1-6, with unresolved D. Germline V gene lookup returns CDR1 MGHRA and CDR2 YSYEKL. The CDR3 is 15 residues long. The V gene lost 1 base and the J gene lost 9 bases, with 13 bases spanning the gap.

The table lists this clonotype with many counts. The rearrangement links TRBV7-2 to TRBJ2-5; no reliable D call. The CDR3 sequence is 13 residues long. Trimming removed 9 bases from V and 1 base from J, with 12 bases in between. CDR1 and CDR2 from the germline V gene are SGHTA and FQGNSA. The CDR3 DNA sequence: TGTGCCAGTACCTTTAGCCTCCAAGAGACCCAGTACTTC. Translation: CASTFSLQETQYF.

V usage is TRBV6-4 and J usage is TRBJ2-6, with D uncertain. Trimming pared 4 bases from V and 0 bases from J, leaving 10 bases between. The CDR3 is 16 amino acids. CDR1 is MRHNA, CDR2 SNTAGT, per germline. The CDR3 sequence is CASSVDGSSGANVLTF. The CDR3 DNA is TGTGCCAGCAGTGTGGACGGTAGCTCTGGGGCCAACGTCCTGACTTTC.

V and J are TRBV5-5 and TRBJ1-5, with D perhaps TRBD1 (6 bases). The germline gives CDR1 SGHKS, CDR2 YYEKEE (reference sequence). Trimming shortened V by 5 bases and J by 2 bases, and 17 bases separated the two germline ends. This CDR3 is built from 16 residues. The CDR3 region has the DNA TGTGCCAGCAGTGGACAGCCATCTCTTGGCAATCAGCCCCAGCATTTT. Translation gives CASSGQPSLGNQPQHF.

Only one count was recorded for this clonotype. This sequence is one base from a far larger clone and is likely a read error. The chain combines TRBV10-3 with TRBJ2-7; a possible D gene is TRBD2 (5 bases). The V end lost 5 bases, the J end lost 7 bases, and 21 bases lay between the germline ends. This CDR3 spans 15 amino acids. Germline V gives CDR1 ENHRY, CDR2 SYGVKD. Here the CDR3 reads CAISTWESPYNEQYF. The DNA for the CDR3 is TGTGCCATCAGTACCTGGGAGTCCCCCTACAATGAGCAGTACTTC.

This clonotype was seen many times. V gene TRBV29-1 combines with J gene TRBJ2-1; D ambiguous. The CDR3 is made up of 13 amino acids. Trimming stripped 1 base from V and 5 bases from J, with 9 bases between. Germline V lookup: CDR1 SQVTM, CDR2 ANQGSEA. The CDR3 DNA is TGCAGCGTTGAAGTCGCCACCAACAATGAGCAGTTCTTC. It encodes CSVEVATNNEQFF.

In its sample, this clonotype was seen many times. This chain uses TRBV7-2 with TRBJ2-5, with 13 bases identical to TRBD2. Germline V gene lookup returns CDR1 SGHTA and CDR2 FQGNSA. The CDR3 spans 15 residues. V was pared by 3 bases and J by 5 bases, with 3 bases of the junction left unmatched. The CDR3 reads CASSLGTSGKETQYF. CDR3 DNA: TGTGCCAGCAGCTTGGGGACTAGCGGGAAGGAGACCCAGTACTTC.

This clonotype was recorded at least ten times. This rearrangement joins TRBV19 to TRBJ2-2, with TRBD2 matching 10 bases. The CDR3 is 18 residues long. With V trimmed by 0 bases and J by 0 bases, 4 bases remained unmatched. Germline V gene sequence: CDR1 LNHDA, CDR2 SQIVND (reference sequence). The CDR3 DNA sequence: TGTGCCAGTAGTATAGAGGGACTAGCGAAGACGAACACCGGGGAGCTGTTTTTT. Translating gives CASSIEGLAKTNTGELFF.

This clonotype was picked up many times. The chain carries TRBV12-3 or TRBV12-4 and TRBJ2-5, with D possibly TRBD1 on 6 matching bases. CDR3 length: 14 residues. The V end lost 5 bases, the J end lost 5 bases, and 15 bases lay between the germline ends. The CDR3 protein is CASSLGTNRETQYF. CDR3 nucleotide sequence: TGTGCCAGCAGTCTCGGGACAAACCGGGAGACCCAGTACTTC.